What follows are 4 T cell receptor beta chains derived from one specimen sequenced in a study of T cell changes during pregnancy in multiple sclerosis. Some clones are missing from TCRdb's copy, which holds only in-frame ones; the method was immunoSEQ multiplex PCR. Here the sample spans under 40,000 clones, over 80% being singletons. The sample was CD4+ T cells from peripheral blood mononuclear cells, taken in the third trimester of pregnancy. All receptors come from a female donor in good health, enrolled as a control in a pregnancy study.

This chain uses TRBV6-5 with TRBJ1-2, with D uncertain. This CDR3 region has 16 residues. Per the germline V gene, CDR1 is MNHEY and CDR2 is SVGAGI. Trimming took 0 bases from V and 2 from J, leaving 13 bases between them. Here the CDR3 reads CASSYSFLTINYGYTF. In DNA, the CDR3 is TGTGCCAGCAGTTACTCGTTCCTAACGATAAACTATGGCTACACCTTC.

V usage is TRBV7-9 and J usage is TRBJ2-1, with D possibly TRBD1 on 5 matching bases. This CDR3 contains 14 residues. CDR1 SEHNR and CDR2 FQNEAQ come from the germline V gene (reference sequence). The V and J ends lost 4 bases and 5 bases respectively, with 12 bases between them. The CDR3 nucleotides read TGTGCCAGCAGCTCTTGGGGCCCAAACAATGAGCAGTTCTTC. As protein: CASSSWGPNNEQFF.

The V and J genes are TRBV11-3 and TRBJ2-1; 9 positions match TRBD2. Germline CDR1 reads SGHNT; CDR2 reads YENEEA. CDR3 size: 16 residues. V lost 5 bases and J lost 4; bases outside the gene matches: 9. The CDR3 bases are TGTGCCAGCAGCCCCTCGACTAGCGGAAAATACAATGAGCAGTTCTTC. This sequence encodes CASSPSTSGKYNEQFF.

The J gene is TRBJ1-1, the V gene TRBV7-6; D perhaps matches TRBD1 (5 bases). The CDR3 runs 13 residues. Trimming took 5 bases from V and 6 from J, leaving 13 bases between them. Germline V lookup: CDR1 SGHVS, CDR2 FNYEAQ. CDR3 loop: CASSLGDYAEAFF. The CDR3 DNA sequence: TGTGCCAGCAGCCTAGGGGACTACGCTGAAGCTTTCTTT.